This passage covers 20 T cell receptor beta chains from one sample sequenced in a study of control samples from healthy donors and cancer patients. This table comes from immunoSEQ multiplex PCR, and its TCRdb copy is limited to in-frame clones, with some not included. Here the sample spans 120,000 or so clones, 85% to 95% being singletons. Sequences were obtained from PBMCs. These receptors were taken from a man older than 75 with head and neck cancer.

This clone came up once. This rearrangement joins TRBV7-9 to TRBJ2-1, with 7 bases identical to TRBD2. CDR1 and CDR2 (germline): SEHNR, FQNEAQ (reference sequence). This CDR3 is 17 amino acids long. V gave up 4 bases and J gave up 3 bases; unmatched junction bases: 12. This chain's CDR3 is CASSSMRRSGNYNEQFF. CDR3 sequence (DNA): TGTGCCAGCAGCTCAATGCGCCGAAGCGGGAACTACAATGAGCAGTTCTTC.

The gene calls are TRBV11-3 and TRBJ1-1, with no clear D. The CDR3 has 12 residues. V was cut by 5 bases and J by 10 bases, with 14 bases left in between. Germline CDR1 and CDR2: SGHNT and YENEEA. The CDR3 DNA reads as TGTGCCAGCAGCCGGGCATACGAACCAGCTTTCTTT. Amino acids: CASSRAYEPAFF.

This clone was counted a few times. CDR3 loop: CASSLSQGGYGYTF. DNA of the CDR3: TGCGCCAGCAGCTTGAGCCAGGGGGGCTATGGCTACACCTTC. The chain has TRBV5-1 and TRBJ1-2; 7 nucleotides line up with TRBD1. The CDR3 is 14 residues long. V lost 1 base to trimming and J lost 4 bases; unmatched junction nucleotides: 4. Germline assignment: CDR1 SGHRS and CDR2 YFSETQ.

The rearrangement uses TRBV6-5 and TRBJ1-5; D is unclear. The CDR3 length is 14 residues. Germline V gene data show CDR1 as MNHEY and CDR2 as SVGAGI. V lost 7 bases and J 4 bases, leaving 14 bases between the germline ends. The CDR3 sequence is CASKSPWVNQPQHF. CDR3 nucleotide sequence: TGTGCCAGCAAAAGCCCCTGGGTAAATCAGCCCCAGCATTTT.

The chain joins TRBV5-1 to TRBJ1-2; D perhaps matches TRBD1 (6 bases). V dropped 3 bases and J dropped 2 bases, with 23 bases sitting between them. The CDR3 is made up of 18 amino acids. Germline CDR1 reads SGHRS; CDR2 reads YFSETQ. CDR3 in DNA: TGCGCCAGCAGCTCACACAGGGACCCAGCCTCGTTGAACTATGGCTACACCTTC. Translation: CASSSHRDPASLNYGYTF.

This rearrangement joins TRBV5-1 to TRBJ1-2; TRBD1 agrees at 9 bases. Trimming at V came to 2 bases and at J to 8 bases, leaving 4 bases not matched to a gene. This CDR3 region has 13 residues. Germline V gene sequence: CDR1 SGHRS, CDR2 YFSETQ. The CDR3 here is CASSFGDRVGYTF. DNA for the CDR3: TGCGCCAGCAGCTTTGGGGACAGGGTGGGCTACACCTTC.

This chain joins TRBV11-3 and TRBJ1-1; TRBD1 matches 9 bases. V lost 4 bases and J lost 6; bases outside the gene matches: 9. This CDR3 spans 15 amino acids. Germline V gene lookup returns CDR1 SGHNT and CDR2 YENEEA. CDR3 sequence reads: CASSSGTGTTPEAFF. For the CDR3, the DNA is TGTGCCAGCAGCTCGGGGACAGGGACCACCCCTGAAGCTTTCTTT. The full variable domain, in which reference TRBV11-3 and TRBJ1-1 provide the parts outside the CDR3, is EAGVVQSPRYKIIEKKQPVAFWCNPISGHNTLYWYLQNLGQGPELLIRYENEEAVDDSQLPKDRFSAERLKGVDSTLKIQPAELGDSAVYLCASSSGTGTTPEAFFGQGTRLTVV.

This clone was seen a single time. The V and J genes are TRBV5-4 and TRBJ2-7; D is uncertain. Per the germline V gene, CDR1 is SGHNT and CDR2 is YYREEE (reference sequence). Trimming stripped 4 bases from V and 2 bases from J, with 10 bases between. The CDR3 sequence is 13 residues long. For the CDR3, the DNA is TGTGCCAGCAGCCGTGAGCCTACCTACGAGCAGTACTTC. It translates to CASSREPTYEQYF.

This rearrangement joins TRBV10-3 to TRBJ2-3, with no clear D. This CDR3 comprises 15 residues. In germline, CDR1 is ENHRY, CDR2 SYGVKD. Trimming removed 11 bases from V and 4 bases from J, with 22 bases in between. The CDR3 region is CAADRGSGVPDTQYF. CDR3 coding DNA: TGTGCCGCCGACCGTGGCTCTGGGGTCCCAGATACGCAGTATTTT.

The chain recombines TRBV21-1 with TRBJ1-2. TRBV21-1 is a known pseudogene. The CDR3 sequence is 17 residues long. The CDR3 protein is CASSPPREGSRGYGYTF. The CDR3 nucleotides are TGTGCCAGCAGCCCCCCGCGGGAGGGAAGCCGCGGCTATGGCTACACCTTC.

The rearrangement uses TRBV18 and TRBJ1-5; no clear D gene. CDR3 length: 14 amino acids. Germline-derived CDR1 and CDR2 are KGHSH and LQKENI. Trimming pared 4 bases from V and 0 bases from J, leaving 7 bases between. DNA for the CDR3: TGTGCCAGCTCACGACTGGATAGCAATCAGCCCCAGCATTTT. This encodes CASSRLDSNQPQHF.

The genes are TRBV5-1 and TRBJ1-2, with 11 bases fitting TRBD1. The V and J ends lost 2 bases and 4 bases, in that order; junction bases with no gene match: 4. This CDR3 is 15 amino acids long. In germline, CDR1 is SGHRS, CDR2 YFSETQ. The CDR3, as DNA: TGCGCCAGCAGCTTCGCGGACAGGGGGCTCTATGGCTACACCTTC. Residues: CASSFADRGLYGYTF.

V usage is TRBV19 and J usage is TRBJ2-7, with 10 nucleotides matching TRBD1. J was trimmed by 5 bases and V by 6 bases; bases with no gene match: 7. Germline V gene data show CDR1 as LNHDA and CDR2 as SQIVND (reference sequence). This CDR3 comprises 14 residues. The CDR3 DNA sequence: TGTGCCAGTAGATCGACAGGGGGCAGGGACGAGCAGTACTTC. Amino acids: CASRSTGGRDEQYF.

This clone occurred once. The V and J genes are TRBV5-4 and TRBJ1-3; D uncertain. The CDR3 runs 15 residues. CDR1 is SGHNT, CDR2 YYREEE, per germline (reference sequence). V was clipped by 3 bases and J by 4 bases, with 14 bases between them. The CDR3 spells CASSSYGPQGNTIYF. The CDR3 DNA reads as TGTGCCAGCAGCTCGTATGGGCCGCAAGGAAACACCATATATTTT.

This clone was seen a single time. The V and J genes are TRBV3-1 (or the pseudogene TRBV3-2) and TRBJ1-6; D not certain. This CDR3 is 15 amino acids long. V lost 4 bases, J lost 8 bases, and 15 bases lay in between. Germline CDR1 reads LGHDT; CDR2 reads YNNKEL (reference sequence). The CDR3 sequence: CASSPIEGRHSPLHF. In DNA, the CDR3 is TGTGCCAGCAGCCCTATAGAGGGCCGGCATTCACCCCTCCACTTT.

On this clone itself: The junction differs from germline at one of its ends, possibly a read error. The V call is TRBV7-2, the J call TRBJ1-1; 7 bases are shared with TRBD1. The CDR3 has 10 amino acids. Per germline, CDR1 SGHTA and CDR2 FQGNSA. CDR3 sequence (DNA): TGTGCCAGCAGCTTAAAAGGGACAGAATTT. Translated, it gives CASSLKGTEF.

The rearrangement links TRBV5-1 to TRBJ1-1; 7 nucleotides agree with TRBD1. Trimming at V came to 3 bases and at J to 4 bases, leaving 6 bases not matched to a gene. Germline V gene sequence: CDR1 SGHRS, CDR2 YFSETQ. This CDR3 has 14 amino acids. The CDR3 loop reads CASSSGGWGTEAFF. In DNA, the CDR3 is TGCGCCAGCAGCTCAGGGGGTTGGGGCACTGAAGCTTTCTTT.

The chain combines TRBV7-2 with TRBJ1-2; no reliable D call. CDR3 length: 13 residues. The germline V and J ends were trimmed by 1 base and 4 bases, with 7 bases remaining between them. The germline gives CDR1 SGHTA, CDR2 FQGNSA. The CDR3 DNA sequence: TGTGCCAGCAGCTTAGGACATGTCTATGGCTACACCTTC. This gives the protein CASSLGHVYGYTF.

The rearrangement links TRBV7-2 to TRBJ2-2; 13 nucleotides line up with TRBD2. The J segment lost 4 bases and the V segment lost 6 bases, leaving 8 bases of the junction unmatched. The V gene's germline CDR1 is SGHTA and CDR2 FQGNSA. The CDR3 is 17 residues long. The DNA of the CDR3 is TGTGCCAGCAGTCCGACTAGCGGGAGGTCGGTCACCGGGGAGCTGTTTTTT. Translation gives CASSPTSGRSVTGELFF.

The rearrangement joins TRBV4-3 to TRBJ1-1; TRBD1 might be the D (5 bases). CDR1 is LGHNA, CDR2 YSLEER, per germline. The CDR3 has 15 residues. Trimming removed 1 base from V and 1 base from J, with 10 bases in between. The CDR3 DNA follows: TGCGCCAGCAGCCAAGTTGGTCAGGGGAACACTGAAGCTTTCTTT. It encodes CASSQVGQGNTEAFF.